This T cell receptor beta chain originates from a study of blood T cells in healthy people across ages. The germline gives CDR1 SGHRS, CDR2 YFSETQ. Trimming pared 4 bases from V and 1 base from J, leaving 11 bases between. The CDR3 has 14 amino acids. Together with a sample-barcoded 5' primer, a J-beta primer mix was included in a second PCR lasting about 6 to 11 cycles. There were at least 3 million CDR3-containing paired-end reads obtained from each sample. TCRdb processed the 5' RACE reads anew with MiXCR; each CDR3 protein has one entry. Seen here are 1.5 million to 2 million distinct CDR3 sequences, about 30% observed once, and the top ten hold roughly 8%. Broader study findings: TCR beta diversity per million T cells fell roughly linearly with age. No conclusive comparison of naive versus antigen-experienced cells was possible with unsorted PBMCs. Nothing was known about donor CMV status, and this possibly confounded expanded clonotype changes.

This clonotype has a count of ten or more. Its antigen is not known. The receptor was isolated from a woman in her thirties in good health. The rearrangement links TRBV5-1 to TRBJ1-2; unclear D gene. Sequencing was done on a sample of blood. The CDR3 nucleotides read TGCGCCAGCAGCCAAGGGCAGATTAACTATGGCTACACCTTC. This translates into CASSQGQINYGYTF. The full variable domain, its missing parts supplied by reference TRBV5-1 and TRBJ1-2, is KAGVTQTPRYLIKTRGQQVTLSCSPISGHRSVSWYQQTPGQGLQFLFEYFSETQRNKGNFPGRFSGRQFSNSRSEMNVSTLELGDSALYLCASSQGQINYGYTFGSGTRLTVV.